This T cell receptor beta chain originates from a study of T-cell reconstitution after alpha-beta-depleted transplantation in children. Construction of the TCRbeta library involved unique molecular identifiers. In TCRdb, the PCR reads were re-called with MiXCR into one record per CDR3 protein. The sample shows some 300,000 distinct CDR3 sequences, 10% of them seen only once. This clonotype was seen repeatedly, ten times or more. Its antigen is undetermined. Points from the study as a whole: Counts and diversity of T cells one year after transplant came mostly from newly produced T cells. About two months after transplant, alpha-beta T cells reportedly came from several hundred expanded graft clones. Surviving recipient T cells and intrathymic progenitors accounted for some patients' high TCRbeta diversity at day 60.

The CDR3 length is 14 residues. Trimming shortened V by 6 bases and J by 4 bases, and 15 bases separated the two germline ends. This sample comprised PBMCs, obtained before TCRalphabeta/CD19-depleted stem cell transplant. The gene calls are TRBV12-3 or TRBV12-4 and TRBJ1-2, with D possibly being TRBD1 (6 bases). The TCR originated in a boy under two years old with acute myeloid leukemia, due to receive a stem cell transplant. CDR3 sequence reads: CASSNPGHVYGYTF. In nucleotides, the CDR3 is TGTGCCAGCAGCAACCCGGGACACGTCTATGGCTACACCTTC.